The 17 T cell receptor beta chains below all came from one sample that was sequenced in a study of identical twins. Using its own MiXCR run on the 5' RACE reads, TCRdb lists one record per CDR3 protein. The data show 500,000 to 550,000 distinct CDR3 sequences, roughly a fifth seen once. The same sample was also studied in work on T cells expressing NK-cell markers.

Specimen: CD4+ T cells sorted from blood. These receptors all come from a woman younger than 35 in good health.

The table lists this clonotype with many counts. V usage is TRBV12-3 or TRBV12-4 and J usage is TRBJ1-1; tentatively, D is TRBD1 (6 bases). The V end lost 4 bases, the J end lost 1 base, and 13 bases lay between the germline ends. The CDR3 sequence is 15 residues long. The CDR3, as DNA: TGTGCCAGCAGTTCAAACAGGGTCGGGAACACTGAAGCTTTCTTT. Its protein is CASSSNRVGNTEAFF.

The chain combines TRBV24-1 with TRBJ2-1; TRBD1 matches 10 bases. There are 16 residues in the CDR3. V lost 6 bases and J lost 8; bases outside the gene matches: 12. Germline V gene lookup returns CDR1 KGHDR and CDR2 SFDVKD. The CDR3 DNA sequence: TGTGCCACCAGTTATTCCGGGACAGGGGAGATGTATGAGCAGTTCTTC. This translates into CATSYSGTGEMYEQFF.

V gene TRBV4-3 combines with J gene TRBJ2-1; D not resolved. The CDR3 covers 15 residues. V was pared by 4 bases and J by 4 bases, with 14 bases between. Germline V CDR1 and CDR2: LGHNA, YSLEER. The CDR3 loop reads CASSLRMAVYNEQFF. The CDR3 DNA is TGCGCCAGCAGCCTTCGGATGGCAGTGTACAATGAGCAGTTCTTC.

In this sample, this clonotype turned up a few times. The rearrangement uses TRBV6-2 or TRBV6-3 and TRBJ2-2; D unresolved. Trimming took off 3 bases at V and 2 bases at J, with 7 bases between the two ends. This CDR3 comprises 14 residues. CDR1 and CDR2 (germline): MNHEY, SVGEGT. The DNA of the CDR3 is TGTGCCAGCAGTTATAACAGCAACACCGGGGAGCTGTTTTTT. Translation gives CASSYNSNTGELFF.

The V gene is TRBV20-1, the J gene TRBJ2-6, with unresolved D. From germline, CDR1 is DFQATT and CDR2 SNEGSKA (reference sequence). The CDR3 totals 14 residues. Trimming cost V 4 bases and J 2 bases, with 9 bases left between them. The CDR3 region is CSATTVAGANVLTF. The CDR3 bases are TGCAGTGCTACCACAGTTGCTGGGGCCAACGTCCTGACTTTC.

The chain employs TRBV20-1 and TRBJ2-7; the match to TRBD1 covers 9 bases. The CDR3 runs 14 residues. Per germline, CDR1 DFQATT and CDR2 SNEGSKA (reference sequence). J was trimmed by 6 bases and V by 7 bases; bases with no gene match: 13. The CDR3: CSVRHRTGEGEQYF. The CDR3 nucleotides are TGCAGTGTACGGCATAGGACAGGGGAGGGCGAGCAGTACTTC.

This clonotype was picked up many times. V gene TRBV29-1 combines with J gene TRBJ1-2; 11 bases match TRBD1. This CDR3 has 12 residues. Germline loops: CDR1 SQVTM, CDR2 ANQGSEA. Losses at the gene ends were 7 bases for V and 4 bases for J; bases not matched to a gene: 2. The CDR3, as DNA: TGCAGCGGGGGGACAGGGGGCTATGGCTACACCTTC. This gives the protein CSGGTGGYGYTF.

This clonotype has ten or more counts. The chain recombines TRBV12-3 or TRBV12-4 with TRBJ2-5; 10 positions agree with TRBD2. The V and J ends lost 5 bases and 7 bases, in that order; junction bases with no gene match: 13. CDR3 length: 16 residues. The CDR3 DNA is TGTGCCAGCAGTCGCACCGCCTTAGCGGGAGGAGGGACCCAGTACTTC. This gives the protein CASSRTALAGGGTQYF.

V usage is TRBV20-1 and J usage is TRBJ2-7; perhaps TRBD2 as D (6 bases). In germline, CDR1 is DFQATT, CDR2 SNEGSKA (reference sequence). V shed 5 bases and J shed 1 base, with 15 bases lying between them. This CDR3 has 14 residues. CDR3 nucleotides: TGCAGTGCTGGGGTCGGACTACTGTCCTACGAGCAGTACTTC. Its protein product is CSAGVGLLSYEQYF.

This clonotype was counted only a few times. The chain uses TRBV27 and TRBJ2-3, with a possible D match to TRBD2 (6 bases). CDR1 is MNHEY, CDR2 SMNVEV, per germline (reference sequence). Trimming left V 2 bases short and J 0 bases short, with 12 bases between. This CDR3 is 16 amino acids long. Written as DNA, the CDR3 is TGTGCCAGCAGTTTACTTTCGGGGACTAGCACAGATACGCAGTATTTT. This sequence encodes CASSLLSGTSTDTQYF.

The chain employs TRBV6-6 and TRBJ1-1; a weak D match, TRBD1 (5 bases). CDR1 MNHNY and CDR2 SVGAGI come from the germline V gene (reference sequence). Trimming left V 2 bases short and J 7 bases short, with 11 bases between. The CDR3 totals 13 residues. The CDR3 DNA reads as TGTGCCAGCAGTTACGAGAGCGGGGGTGAAGCTTTCTTT. Translated, it gives CASSYESGGEAFF.

V gene TRBV18 combines with J gene TRBJ2-7, with 7 bases aligning to TRBD1. Germline values: CDR1 KGHSH, CDR2 LQKENI. The CDR3 is 14 amino acids. V was pared by 4 bases and J by 3 bases, with 6 bases of the junction left unmatched. The CDR3 protein is CASSQVTGSYEQYF. The CDR3 DNA follows: TGTGCCAGCTCACAGGTGACAGGGAGCTACGAGCAGTACTTC.

The chain uses TRBV11-2 and TRBJ2-3, with D possibly TRBD2 on 6 matching bases. Trimming removed 5 bases from V and 4 bases from J, with 10 bases in between. CDR1 SGHAT and CDR2 FQNNGV come from the germline V gene. CDR3 length: 13 residues. CDR3 DNA: TGTGCCAGCAGCCCGCGACTAGCAGATACGCAGTATTTT. Translating it yields CASSPRLADTQYF.

The chain links TRBV5-1 to TRBJ2-2, with 7 bases that match TRBD1. J lost 4 bases, V lost 4 bases, and 4 bases had no gene match. This CDR3 is built from 14 residues. CDR1 SGHRS and CDR2 YFSETQ come from the germline V gene. The DNA of the CDR3 is TGCGCCAGCAGCGAGGGACAGCTCACCGGGGAGCTGTTTTTT. This translates into CASSEGQLTGELFF.

This clonotype has more than one count but fewer than ten. This rearrangement joins TRBV6-2 or TRBV6-3 to TRBJ2-1; D is possibly TRBD1 or TRBD2 (5 bases each). Per the germline V gene, CDR1 is MNHEY and CDR2 is SVGEGT. The CDR3 totals 16 residues. V shed 6 bases and J shed 3 bases, with 18 bases lying between them. CDR3 residues: CASSLRPRGLYNEQFF. The CDR3 region has the DNA TGTGCCAGCAGCCTACGACCGAGGGGCCTCTACAATGAGCAGTTCTTC.

This sequence joins TRBV7-2 and TRBJ2-3; 11 bases map to TRBD2. The junction had 13 bases not matched to a gene; V was cut back by 5 bases and J by 6 bases. The CDR3 loop spans 17 amino acids. The germline V gene encodes CDR1 SGHTA and CDR2 FQGNSA. The CDR3 nucleotides read TGTGCCAGCAGCCTCCATAGCGGGAGGGCCCTGGGGGATACGCAGTATTTT. Its translation is CASSLHSGRALGDTQYF.

The V gene is TRBV6-1, the J gene TRBJ2-7; possibly TRBD2 for D (6 bases). Trimming left V 7 bases short and J 5 bases short, with 18 bases between. CDR3 size: 14 residues. The V gene's germline CDR1 is MNHNS and CDR2 SASEGT. CDR3 DNA sequence: TGTGCCAGCACCGAACCGACGGGGAGGAACGAGCAGTACTTC. Protein sequence: CASTEPTGRNEQYF.